Below, 18 T cell receptor beta chains from the same sample are listed, as sequenced in a study of T-cell memory formation after mild COVID-19. TCRdb re-called the 5' RACE reads through MiXCR, storing one row per CDR3 protein. The repertoire has under 700,000 distinct CDR3 sequences, about a fifth of them found once; the top ten carry under 15%. The sequencing input was PBMCs or a T cell subset sorted from them (not recorded which). The receptors originated from an adult woman who had mild COVID-19 (a few samples of this study predate the infection). Cell type and time point are not known.

The chain employs TRBV29-1 and TRBJ2-3, with 7 bases fitting TRBD2. Germline CDR1 and CDR2: SQVTM and ANQGSEA. The CDR3 loop spans 15 amino acids. The J segment lost 4 bases and the V segment lost 7 bases, leaving 14 bases of the junction unmatched. CDR3 nucleotides: TGCAGCGCCCCTTTTGGGGGGGGACTCGCAGATACGCAGTATTTT. Translated: CSAPFGGGLADTQYF.

This clonotype was picked up a small number of times. The chain employs TRBV2 and TRBJ2-1; D gene unclear. CDR1 and CDR2 from the germline V gene are SNHLY and FYNNEI. The V gene lost 7 bases and the J gene lost 8 bases, with 9 bases spanning the gap. This CDR3 has 11 amino acids. The CDR3 DNA follows: TGTGCCAGCATCTTGGAGTATGAGCAGTTCTTC. It translates to CASILEYEQFF.

In this sample, this clonotype turned up a few times. The rearrangement joins TRBV24-1 to TRBJ2-5; TRBD1 might be the D (6 bases). Germline CDR1 is KGHDR and CDR2 is SFDVKD. The length of the CDR3 is 15 residues. V was shortened by 4 bases and J by 0 bases, with 11 bases between the two germline ends. CDR3 DNA: TGTGCCACCAGTGACCGGACAGCGTACCAAGAGACCCAGTACTTC. Protein product: CATSDRTAYQETQYF.

This clonotype was seen a single time. The V and J genes are TRBV6-1 and TRBJ2-3; TRBD2 aligns across 13 bases. Germline V CDR1 and CDR2: MNHNS, SASEGT. V trimming: 9 bases; J trimming: 2 bases; junction bases outside the gene matches: 2. CDR3 length: 14 residues. The CDR3 nucleotides are TGTGCCAGTGGACTAGCGGGGGACACAGATACGCAGTATTTT. Translated: CASGLAGDTDTQYF.

The genes are TRBV5-1 and TRBJ2-5, with D hard to call. Germline assignment: CDR1 SGHRS and CDR2 YFSETQ. The CDR3 runs 15 residues. V shed 0 bases and J shed 1 base, with 10 bases lying between them. The CDR3 bases are TGCGCCAGCAGCTTGGCTCACCATATCCAAGAGACCCAGTACTTC. It codes for CASSLAHHIQETQYF.

The chain recombines TRBV6-5 with TRBJ1-5, with D possibly being TRBD1 (5 bases). Germline V lookup: CDR1 MNHEY, CDR2 SVGAGI. This CDR3 comprises 13 residues. V shed 6 bases and J shed 4 bases, with 10 bases lying between them. CDR3 coding DNA: TGTGCCAGCAGCGGGGGGGAGAATCAGCCCCAGCATTTT. Its translation: CASSGGENQPQHF.

This sequence joins TRBV7-2 and TRBJ1-4, with D hard to call. The V end lost 1 base, the J end lost 3 bases, and 6 bases lay between the germline ends. The CDR3 has 14 residues. Germline assignment: CDR1 SGHTA and CDR2 FQGNSA. The CDR3 region has the DNA TGTGCCAGCAGCTTAGGGGCCTCTAATGAAAAACTGTTTTTT. This gives the protein CASSLGASNEKLFF.

The rearrangement joins TRBV5-1 to TRBJ2-3, with a tentative D call TRBD1 (6 bases). Per the germline V gene, CDR1 is SGHRS and CDR2 is YFSETQ. The germline V and J ends were trimmed by 5 bases and 1 base, with 14 bases remaining between them. The CDR3 is 15 amino acids. The CDR3 DNA sequence: TGCGCCAGCAGTCCAGGGGACGCGGGCACAGATACGCAGTATTTT. Protein: CASSPGDAGTDTQYF.

This clonotype was detected only a few times. This chain joins TRBV27 and TRBJ1-2; possibly TRBD1 for D (5 bases). The length of the CDR3 is 12 residues. V lost 8 bases and J 8 bases, leaving 15 bases between the germline ends. Germline CDR1 is MNHEY and CDR2 is SMNVEV (reference sequence). CDR3 coding DNA: TGTGCCAGCCGCGACGGGGGAGGCGGCTACACCTTC. Encoded protein: CASRDGGGGYTF.

This clonotype has more than one count but fewer than ten. V is TRBV12-3 or TRBV12-4 and J is TRBJ1-5; weak D call: TRBD1 (6 bases). Trimming cost V 7 bases and J 1 base, with 20 bases left between them. The CDR3 contains 17 residues. CDR3 DNA: TGTGCCAGCAATAAGACTCCGGGGGGCATGAGCAATCAGCCCCAGCATTTT. Its translation: CASNKTPGGMSNQPQHF.

This clonotype was recorded a few times. The CDR3 coding sequence is TGTGCCAGCAGCTTCCTGGCGGGTTTGCCGGGACCGAGACTCGAGGGAAAAATGAACACTGAAGCTTTCTTT. Translated: CASSFLAGLPGPRLEGKMNTEAFF. The rearrangement uses TRBV12-3 or TRBV12-4 and TRBJ1-1; tentative D call: TRBD1 (5 bases). The CDR3 totals 24 residues. Trimming took off 6 bases at V and 0 bases at J, with 41 bases between the two ends.

This clonotype appeared many times. The chain has TRBV7-6 and TRBJ2-5; tentatively, D is TRBD2 (6 bases). Germline V gene lookup returns CDR1 SGHVS and CDR2 FNYEAQ. The CDR3 is 13 amino acids. Trimming took 5 bases from V and 5 from J, leaving 12 bases between them. DNA for the CDR3: TGTGCCAGCAGCCCGACTAGTTGGGAGACCCAGTACTTC. Protein: CASSPTSWETQYF.

This clonotype was observed many times. CDR3 coding DNA: TGTGCCACCAGTGATTTGCCGGCTAGCGGGACAGATACGCAGTATTTT. The encoded protein is CATSDLPASGTDTQYF. The V and J genes are TRBV24-1 and TRBJ2-3; 8 bases are a match to TRBD2. Germline V gene lookup returns CDR1 KGHDR and CDR2 SFDVKD. The V gene end was trimmed by 0 bases and the J gene end by 3 bases; junction bases not matched to a gene: 4. CDR3 length: 16 amino acids.

The chain links TRBV18 to TRBJ2-2; D is uncertain. This CDR3 is 14 amino acids long. The germline gives CDR1 KGHSH, CDR2 LQKENI. Trimming pared 3 bases from V and 1 base from J, leaving 6 bases between. This CDR3 reads CASSPPQNTGELFF. The CDR3 DNA sequence: TGTGCCAGCTCACCCCCACAGAACACCGGGGAGCTGTTTTTT.

The sample holds a few counts of this clonotype. The V and J genes are TRBV7-6 and TRBJ2-2, with TRBD1 identical over 7 bases. Germline values: CDR1 SGHVS, CDR2 FNYEAQ. This CDR3 comprises 16 residues. Trimming at V came to 4 bases and at J to 6 bases, leaving 11 bases not matched to a gene. CDR3 nucleotides: TGTGCCAGCAGCTCCCGCACCCCCCAGGGGGCCGGGGAGCTGTTTTTT. As protein: CASSSRTPQGAGELFF.

The chain recombines TRBV6-6 with TRBJ2-7; the D gene is possibly TRBD2 (5 bases). CDR1 is MNHNY, CDR2 SVGAGI, per germline (reference sequence). The CDR3 is 16 residues long. V was cut by 2 bases and J by 5 bases, with 19 bases left in between. The CDR3: CASSYGSGSLLDEQYF. The CDR3 DNA follows: TGTGCCAGCAGTTACGGTTCGGGGTCCCTCCTTGACGAGCAGTACTTC.

This clonotype was found many times. The V and J genes are TRBV27 and TRBJ1-1; 7 nucleotides line up with TRBD1. Losses at the gene ends were 7 bases for V and 4 bases for J; bases not matched to a gene: 9. CDR3 length: 14 amino acids. Germline CDR1 reads MNHEY; CDR2 reads SMNVEV (reference sequence). The CDR3: CASIKQGMGTEAFF. CDR3 nucleotide sequence: TGTGCCAGCATAAAACAGGGGATGGGCACTGAAGCTTTCTTT.

This clonotype has a count of ten or more. The gene calls are TRBV4-3 and TRBJ2-2; 12 bases are a match to TRBD2. The CDR3 totals 16 residues. V trimming: 4 bases; J trimming: 3 bases; junction bases outside the gene matches: 3. The germline V gene has CDR1 LGHNA and CDR2 YSLEER. The DNA of the CDR3 is TGCGCCAGCAGCCTAAGACTAGCGGGAGACACCGGGGAGCTGTTTTTT. Translating it yields CASSLRLAGDTGELFF.